The 14 T cell receptor beta chains listed next were all sequenced from one sample in a study of Tregs in tolerant kidney transplant recipients. Recipients received nonmyeloablative bone marrow transplants from related graft donors, with transient mixed chimerism. Some clones are missing from TCRdb's copy, which holds only in-frame ones; the method was immunoSEQ multiplex PCR. The sample has some 30,000 clones, and its top ten clones hold under 2%. The source material was CD4+ T cells from blood (PBMCs), sampled 24 months after the transplant. These receptors all come from a human patient who received a combined kidney and bone marrow transplant. Some T cells may trace back to the graft donor.

CDR3 bases read: TGTGCCAGCAGTGGGACAAAAAATCAGCCC. Its protein product is CASSGTKNQP. The CDR3 in full is CASSGTKNQPQHF. The rearrangement uses TRBV6-1 and TRBJ1-5; D is possibly TRBD1 (5 bases). The read ends 3 residues before the CDR3 terminus; that terminus is restored from the germline J gene. The V and J ends lost 4 bases and 4 bases respectively, with 8 bases between them. CDR3 size: 13 residues. Germline V gene sequence: CDR1 MNHNS, CDR2 SASEGT.

As regards this clone: The read halts 3 residues ahead of the CDR3 end, with the missing end drawn from the germline J gene. The chain carries TRBV20-1 and TRBJ2-2, with TRBD2 matching over 13 bases. Germline CDR1 reads DFQATT; CDR2 reads SNEGSKA (reference sequence). The CDR3 length is 14 residues. The J segment lost 3 bases and the V segment lost 6 bases, leaving 1 base of the junction unmatched. CDR3 bases read: TGCAGTGCAACTAGCGGGAGGGACACCGGGGAG. This gives the protein CSATSGRDTGE. The CDR3, in full, reads CSATSGRDTGELFF.

Details on this clone: From the germline J gene comes the end of the CDR3, since the read stops 3 residues before it. The V gene is TRBV5-6, the J gene TRBJ1-1; 10 positions agree with TRBD1. V lost 4 bases to trimming and J lost 1 base; unmatched junction nucleotides: 1. The germline V gene encodes CDR1 SGHDT and CDR2 YYEEEE. The CDR3 consists of 14 residues. Partial CDR3 DNA: TGTGCCAGCAGCCGGACAGGGGGGAACACTGAA. Its protein product is CASSRTGGNTE. The full CDR3 protein reads CASSRTGGNTEAFF.

This CDR3 reads CASRGLAEQETQYF. CDR3 DNA (partial): TGTGCCAGTAGGGGACTAGCGGAACAAGAGACC. This rearrangement joins TRBV2 to TRBJ2-5; 11 nucleotides agree with TRBD2. The read ends 3 residues early relative to the CDR3; the germline J gene fills the gap. Germline V gene lookup returns CDR1 SNHLY and CDR2 FYNNEI. The V gene end was trimmed by 9 bases and the J gene end by 2 bases; junction bases not matched to a gene: 5. The CDR3 is 14 residues long.

For this clone: The CDR3 end lies 3 residues beyond the end of the read and is filled in from the germline J gene. This chain uses TRBV5-1 with TRBJ2-7; no firm D call. Germline V gene lookup returns CDR1 SGHRS and CDR2 YFSETQ. The CDR3 has 16 amino acids. V lost 3 bases to trimming and J lost 2 bases, with 18 bases between them. CDR3 in amino acids: CASSSSPAGYTYEQYF. The part of the CDR3 DNA that was read is TGCGCCAGCAGCTCCTCCCCGGCAGGTTATACCTACGAG.

Points on this clone: Read sequence stops 3 residues before the CDR3 end, and the germline J gene provides the missing end. The chain has TRBV11-1 and TRBJ1-1; D may be TRBD1 (5 bases). V lost 3 bases, J lost 3 bases, and 11 bases lay in between. The CDR3 is 14 residues long. The V gene's germline CDR1 is SGHAT and CDR2 FQDESV (reference sequence). The CDR3 sequence: CASSFVQADTEAFF. The sequenced part of the CDR3 DNA is TGTGCCAGCAGCTTCGTACAGGCGGACACTGAA.

The CDR3 loop reads CASSLNGLGDSPLHF. The part of the CDR3 DNA that was read is TGTGCCAGCAGCTTAAATGGACTCGGGGATTCACCC. The chain has TRBV7-9 and TRBJ1-6, with D uncertain. With the read ending 3 residues before the CDR3 end, the germline J gene is used to fill in that end. The germline V gene has CDR1 SEHNR and CDR2 FQNEAQ (reference sequence). The CDR3 extends over 15 amino acids. The ends were cut back, 2 bases at V and 8 bases at J, with 13 bases in the middle.

As for this clone: The read halts 3 residues ahead of the CDR3 end, with the missing end drawn from the germline J gene. The V call is TRBV7-2, the J call TRBJ2-7, with D hard to call. V lost 5 bases and J lost 3, with 11 bases in between. This CDR3 comprises 13 residues. Germline-derived CDR1 and CDR2 are SGHTA and FQGNSA. CDR3 DNA, as far as it was read: TGTGCCAGCAGCACGGGTCCGAACTACGAG. Protein sequence: CASSTGPNYE. The whole CDR3 protein is CASSTGPNYEQYF.

On this clone itself: Coverage ceases 3 residues before the CDR3 finishes, and the germline J gene fills in the end. This rearrangement joins TRBV7-2 to TRBJ1-1; 8 bases align to TRBD1. CDR3 length: 15 amino acids. The germline gives CDR1 SGHTA, CDR2 FQGNSA. V shed 2 bases and J 5 bases; nucleotides not matched to a gene: 7. The CDR3 sequence is CASSLSHRGGTEAFF. CDR3 DNA, as far as it was read: TGTGCCAGCAGCTTAAGTCACAGGGGGGGGACTGAA.

With regard to this clone: The read gets to within 3 residues of the CDR3 end, and the germline J gene fills in the rest. V and J are TRBV20-1 and TRBJ2-2, with TRBD1 as a possible D gene (5 bases). Trimming took 6 bases from V and 0 from J, leaving 11 bases between them. This CDR3 is built from 14 residues. CDR1 is DFQATT, CDR2 SNEGSKA, per germline (reference sequence). The CDR3 spells CSASTGANTGELFF. The sequenced part of the CDR3 DNA is TGCAGTGCCAGCACAGGAGCGAACACCGGGGAG.

CDR3 loop: CASSLRGTSSTDTQYF. CDR3 DNA (partial): TGTGCCAGCAGCTTACGGGGAACATCGAGCACAGATACG. The V and J genes are TRBV7-3 and TRBJ2-3; tentative D call: TRBD2 (5 bases). The read stops 3 residues short of the end of the CDR3; the missing end is completed from the germline J gene. CDR1 is SGHTA and CDR2 is FQGTGA in the germline V gene. The CDR3 is 16 residues long. Trimming cost V 2 bases and J 0 bases, with 12 bases left between them. The entire variable domain, with the rest obtained from reference TRBV7-3 and TRBJ2-3, is as follows: GAGVSQTPSNKVTEKGKYVELRCDPISGHTALYWYRQSLGQGPEFLIYFQGTGAADDSGLPNDRFFAVRPEGSVSTLKIQRTERGDSAVYLCASSLRGTSSTDTQYFGPGTRLTVL.

In regard to this clone: The read terminates 3 residues before the CDR3 end, so the remaining end is supplied by the germline J gene. J is TRBJ2-1 and V is TRBV2; D not resolved. The CDR3 has 11 residues. Germline V gives CDR1 SNHLY, CDR2 FYNNEI. V was pared by 8 bases and J by 4 bases, with 6 bases between. CDR3 sequence: CASSRYNEQFF. The CDR3 DNA, read in part, is TGTGCCAGCTCCAGGTACAATGAG.

Comments on this clone: The read finishes 3 residues shy of the CDR3 end, and the germline J gene is used to complete it. This chain links TRBV19 with TRBJ1-6, with a tentative D call TRBD1 (5 bases). V lost 4 bases and J lost 8, with 15 bases in between. CDR1 LNHDA and CDR2 SQIVND come from the germline V gene (reference sequence). The CDR3 loop spans 15 amino acids. CDR3 amino acids: CASSTSSGFHSPLHF. Partial CDR3 DNA: TGTGCCAGTAGTACCTCCTCAGGGTTTCATTCACCC.

To note about this clone: The read ends 3 residues shy of where the CDR3 ends; the end is completed using the germline J gene. The chain carries TRBV11-3 and TRBJ2-1; 9 bases map to TRBD2. Germline CDR1 reads SGHNT; CDR2 reads YENEEA. The CDR3 runs to 13 residues. Unmatched junction bases numbered 4, after V lost 8 bases and J lost 5 bases. The CDR3 is CASAGGPDNEQFF. CDR3 DNA, as far as it was read: TGTGCCAGCGCGGGAGGGCCCGACAATGAG.